Included here is one TCR beta chain sequence, with context. The antigen remains undetermined. Unique molecular identifiers had been added to the TCR beta cDNA libraries. About 500,000 cDNA molecules came from 1 to 10 million T cells. TCRdb used MiXCR to reprocess the PCR reads, holding one entry per CDR3 protein. The sample records fewer than 850,000 distinct CDR3 sequences, 46% being singletons. The sample belongs to a study of post-analysis software for immune sequencing data. Background on the study: Recorded subtypes: relapsing-remitting, secondary progressive, progressive-relapsing; some patients unannotated.

The study's findings and limits: F-measure co-clustering was strong for batch-matched samples. When compared against controls, multiple sclerosis patients showed significantly lower normalized Chao1 diversity. Higher frequency in patients than in controls was seen for roughly 5 TRBV segments, with TRBV5-6, TRBV5-1 and TRBV20-1 among them.

Looked up from germline, CDR1 is SGHTA and CDR2 is FQGTGA. The CDR3 extends over 13 amino acids. The rearrangement joins TRBV7-3 to TRBJ2-4, with TRBD1 as a possible D gene (5 bases). TRBJ2-7 matches the DNA end more closely, so the J call is doubtful. The source of this sequence is a girl aged 5-17 years with multiple sclerosis. Sequencing was done on a sample of blood. The CDR3 DNA reads as TGTGCCAGCACCGACCCCCAGGGCCACGAGCAGTACTTC. Encoded protein: CASTDPQGHEQYF.